Shown below are 10 T cell receptor beta chains from a single sample sequenced in a study of control samples from healthy donors and cancer patients. Repertoires were generated with immunoSEQ multiplex PCR, while TCRdb's copy carries only in-frame clones and drops some. The top ten clones hold 1.5% to 2% of a sample with about 130,000 clones, 93% of them seen once. Sequenced input: PBMCs. These receptors originate from a middle-aged man with head and neck cancer.

The rearrangement joins TRBV15 to TRBJ2-3; possible D gene TRBD2, 6 bases. The germline V and J ends were trimmed by 1 base and 2 bases, with 10 bases remaining between them. Germline V lookup: CDR1 LNHNV, CDR2 YYDKDF (reference sequence). This CDR3 comprises 15 residues. The CDR3 loop is CATSRGGGDTDTQYF. The DNA of the CDR3 is TGTGCCACCAGCAGAGGCGGCGGGGACACAGATACGCAGTATTTT.

This clone was seen a single time. The chain joins TRBV7-2 to TRBJ2-3; no reliable D call. Between the trimmed V and J ends, which lost 3 bases and 4 bases, there was a span of 5 bases. CDR3 length: 12 amino acids. Germline CDR1 is SGHTA and CDR2 is FQGNSA. In DNA form, the CDR3 reads TGTGCCAGCAGCTTCTGGGCAGATACGCAGTATTTT. It codes for CASSFWADTQYF.

The chain combines TRBV9 with TRBJ1-3; TRBD1 matches at 9 bases. This CDR3 is built from 16 residues. V dropped 6 bases and J dropped 4; count of bases not matched to a gene: 11. Germline CDR1 SGDLS, CDR2 YYNGEE. This chain's CDR3 is CASTRGQGTGGNTIYF. The CDR3 DNA is TGTGCCAGCACCCGGGGACAGGGAACCGGAGGAAACACCATATATTTT.

The sample holds one count of this clone. The rearrangement joins TRBV5-4 to TRBJ1-6; D uncertain. V was clipped by 1 base and J by 5 bases, with 10 bases between them. The CDR3 is made up of 15 amino acids. Germline loops: CDR1 SGHNT, CDR2 YYREEE (reference sequence). The CDR3 here is CASSLFAQDNSPLHF. CDR3 nucleotide sequence: TGTGCCAGCAGCTTGTTCGCACAAGATAATTCACCCCTCCACTTT.

The chain has TRBV6-5 and TRBJ2-2, with 7 bases lining up with TRBD1. The CDR3 contains 14 residues. V shed 7 bases and J 3 bases; nucleotides not matched to a gene: 5. In germline, CDR1 is MNHEY, CDR2 SVGAGI. The CDR3 DNA reads as TGTGCCAGCAAGCGAGGGGGCGACACCGGGGAGCTGTTTTTT. Encoded protein: CASKRGGDTGELFF.

J is TRBJ2-7 and V is TRBV30; D remains ambiguous. Trimming took 7 bases from V and 6 from J, leaving 16 bases between them. Looked up from germline, CDR1 is GTSNPN and CDR2 is SVGIG (reference sequence). The CDR3 runs 12 residues. CDR3 residues: CAFSDRAVEQYF. The CDR3 DNA reads TGTGCCTTTTCGGACCGGGCAGTCGAGCAGTACTTC.

This clone appeared a single time. J is TRBJ1-2 and V is TRBV5-6; 11 nucleotides match TRBD1. V dropped 1 base and J dropped 9; count of bases not matched to a gene: 5. Germline lookup yields CDR1 SGHDT and CDR2 YYEEEE. The CDR3 is 14 amino acids. In nucleotides, the CDR3 is TGTGCCAGCAGCTTGCTGGACAGGGGGCTGAGCTACACCTTC. This translates into CASSLLDRGLSYTF.

V usage is TRBV25-1 and J usage is TRBJ1-2, with 7 bases matching TRBD1. CDR3 length: 15 residues. Germline CDR1 is MGHDK and CDR2 is SYGVNS. Trimming at V came to 5 bases and at J to 8 bases, leaving 14 bases not matched to a gene. CDR3 in amino acids: CASSSPTGRYRGYTF. In nucleotides, the CDR3 is TGTGCCAGCAGTTCCCCGACAGGGAGGTATAGGGGCTACACCTTC.

The chain carries TRBV19 and TRBJ1-5; perhaps TRBD1 as D (6 bases). The CDR3 consists of 15 residues. V lost 7 bases and J lost 2, with 15 bases in between. The germline V gene encodes CDR1 LNHDA and CDR2 SQIVND (reference sequence). The chain's CDR3 is CASIKSQGGNQPQHF. CDR3 nucleotide sequence: TGTGCCAGTATAAAGTCACAGGGCGGCAATCAGCCCCAGCATTTT.

This sequence joins TRBV28 and TRBJ2-7; 7 bases are shared with TRBD2. Per the germline V gene, CDR1 is MDHEN and CDR2 is SYDVKM. This CDR3 is 17 amino acids long. With V trimmed by 7 bases and J by 3 bases, 18 bases remained unmatched. CDR3 amino acids: CASITGGGRVSYYEQYF. Here the CDR3 DNA reads TGTGCCAGCATCACTGGGGGAGGGAGGGTGTCCTACTACGAGCAGTACTTC.